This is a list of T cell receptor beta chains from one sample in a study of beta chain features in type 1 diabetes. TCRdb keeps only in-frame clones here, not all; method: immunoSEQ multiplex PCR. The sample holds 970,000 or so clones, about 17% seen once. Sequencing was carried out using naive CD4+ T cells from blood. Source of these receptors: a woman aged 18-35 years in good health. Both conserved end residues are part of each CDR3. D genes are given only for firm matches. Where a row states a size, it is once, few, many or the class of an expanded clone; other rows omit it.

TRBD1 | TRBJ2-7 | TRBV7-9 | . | CASSWPGQGSYEQYF | TGTGCCAGCAGCTGGCCGGGACAGGGTTCCTACGAGCAGTACTTC
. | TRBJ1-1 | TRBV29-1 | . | CSVEQGLTEAFF | TGCAGCGTTGAGCAGGGGCTCACTGAAGCTTTCTTT
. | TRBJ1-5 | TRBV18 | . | CASSPDGLSNQPQHF | TGTGCCAGCTCACCTGACGGCCTTAGCAATCAGCCCCAGCATTTT
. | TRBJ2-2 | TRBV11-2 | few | CASSLTGTTGELFF | TGTGCCAGCAGCTTAACCGGGACAACCGGGGAGCTGTTTTTT
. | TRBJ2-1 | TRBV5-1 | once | CASSLQGIGSNEQFF | TGCGCCAGCAGCCTACAGGGTATTGGATCCAATGAGCAGTTCTTC
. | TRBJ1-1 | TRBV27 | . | CASSFSWGTEAFF | TGTGCCAGCAGTTTTTCCTGGGGTACTGAAGCTTTCTTT
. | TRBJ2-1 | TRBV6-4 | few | CASSPRARAVQFF | TGTGCCAGCAGCCCCCGGGCCCGGGCGGTGCAGTTCTTC
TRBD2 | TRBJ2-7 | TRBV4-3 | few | CASSQPGGGPYEQYF | TGCGCCAGCAGCCAACCCGGGGGGGGTCCCTACGAGCAGTACTTC
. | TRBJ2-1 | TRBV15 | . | CATSRDQAVGNNEQFF | TGTGCCACCAGCAGAGATCAAGCTGTTGGGAACAATGAGCAGTTCTTC
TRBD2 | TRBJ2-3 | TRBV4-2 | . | CASSQNLAGVADTQYF | TGTGCCAGCAGCCAAAACCTAGCGGGAGTGGCGGATACGCAGTATTTT
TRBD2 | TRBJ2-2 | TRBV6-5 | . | CASSPGLARTGELFF | TGTGCCAGCAGCCCCGGACTAGCGAGGACCGGGGAGCTGTTTTTT
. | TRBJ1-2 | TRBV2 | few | CASSVRRDSGYTF | TGTGCCAGCAGTGTACGTCGAGATTCGGGCTACACCTTC
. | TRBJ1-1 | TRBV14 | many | CASSPSLNTEAFF | TGTGCCAGCAGCCCCAGTCTTAACACTGAAGCTTTCTTT
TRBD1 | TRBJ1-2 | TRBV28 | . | CASSWGQGWSGYTF | TGTGCCAGCAGTTGGGGACAGGGGTGGTCTGGCTACACCTTC
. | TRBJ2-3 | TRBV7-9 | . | CASSLRGLVTQYF | TGTGCCAGCAGCTTAAGAGGGTTGGTTACGCAGTATTTT
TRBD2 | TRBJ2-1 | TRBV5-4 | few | CASSPTSWAGGVSNEQFF | TGTGCCAGCAGCCCCACTAGCTGGGCGGGAGGGGTATCCAATGAGCAGTTCTTC
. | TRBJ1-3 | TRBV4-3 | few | CASSQTGSSGNTIYF | TGCGCCAGCAGCCAAACCGGGAGCTCTGGAAACACCATATATTTT
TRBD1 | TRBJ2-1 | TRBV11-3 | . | CASSHRDSVNEQFF | TGTGCCAGCAGCCACCGGGACAGCGTTAATGAGCAGTTCTTC
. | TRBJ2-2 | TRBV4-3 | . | CASSQEDGTGELFF | TGCGCCAGCAGCCAAGAGGACGGCACCGGGGAGCTGTTTTTT
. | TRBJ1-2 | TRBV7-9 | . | CAGHREGGINYGYTF | TGTGCCGGGCACCGGGAAGGAGGGATTAACTATGGCTACACCTTC
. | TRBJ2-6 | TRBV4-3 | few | CASSQEATGFFRANVLTF | TGCGCCAGCAGCCAAGAAGCCACAGGGTTTTTCCGGGCCAACGTCCTGACTTTC
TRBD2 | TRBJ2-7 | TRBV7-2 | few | CASSRTGGVTYEQYF | TGTGCCAGCAGCCGCACGGGAGGGGTTACCTACGAGCAGTACTTC
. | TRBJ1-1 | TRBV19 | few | CASSIRDETEAFF | TGTGCCAGTAGTATTCGGGATGAAACTGAAGCTTTCTTT
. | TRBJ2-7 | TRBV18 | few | CASSPPGAGLVSYEQYF | TGTGCCAGCTCACCACCGGGGGCCGGACTAGTTAGTTACGAGCAGTACTTC
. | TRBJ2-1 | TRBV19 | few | CASRSSIRQRGHDEQFF | TGTGCCAGTAGGTCTAGCATACGCCAGAGAGGACACGATGAGCAGTTCTTC
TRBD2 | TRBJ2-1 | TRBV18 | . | CASSPEGRDEQFF | TGTGCCAGCTCACCGGAGGGGAGGGATGAGCAGTTCTTC
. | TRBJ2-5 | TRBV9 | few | CASSTPREDRVQETQYF | TGTGCCAGCAGCACCCCTCGGGAGGACAGGGTCCAAGAGACCCAGTACTTC
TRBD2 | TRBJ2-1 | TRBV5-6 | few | CASSFGTSGAGSNEQFF | TGTGCCAGCAGCTTCGGGACTAGCGGGGCGGGGTCCAATGAGCAGTTCTTC
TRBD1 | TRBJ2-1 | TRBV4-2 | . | CASSLRQGFDEQFF | TGTGCCAGCAGCCTCCGACAGGGGTTCGATGAGCAGTTCTTC
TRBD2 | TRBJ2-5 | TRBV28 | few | CASSLRLAGFQETQYF | TGTGCCAGCAGTTTAAGGCTAGCGGGATTCCAAGAGACCCAGTACTTC
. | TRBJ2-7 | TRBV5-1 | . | CASSSGIGEQYF | TGCGCCAGCAGCTCGGGAATCGGCGAGCAGTACTTC
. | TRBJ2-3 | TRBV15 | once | CATSRDISTDTQYF | TGTGCCACCAGCAGAGATATAAGCACAGATACGCAGTATTTT
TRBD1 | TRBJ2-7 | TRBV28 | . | CASRFPSGGLGEQYF | TGTGCCAGCAGGTTTCCCTCAGGGGGTTTGGGGGAGCAGTACTTC
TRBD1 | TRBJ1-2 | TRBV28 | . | CASSLGGQGRRGYTF | TGTGCCAGCAGTTTAGGTGGACAGGGTCGGCGTGGCTACACCTTC
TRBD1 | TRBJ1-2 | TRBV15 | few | CATSSQGGYGYTF | TGTGCCACCAGCAGCCAGGGGGGCTATGGCTACACCTTC
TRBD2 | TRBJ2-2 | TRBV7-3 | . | CASSHGGSGRPGELFF | TGTGCCAGCAGCCATGGGGGTAGCGGGAGGCCCGGGGAGCTGTTTTTT
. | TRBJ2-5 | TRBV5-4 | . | CASSQELVQETQYF | TGTGCCAGCAGCCAAGAATTGGTCCAAGAGACCCAGTACTTC
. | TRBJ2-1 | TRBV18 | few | CASSPPFGTSYNEQFF | TGTGCCAGCTCACCACCTTTCGGCACTTCCTACAATGAGCAGTTCTTC
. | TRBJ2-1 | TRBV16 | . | CASSQNRVVHEQFF | TGTGCCAGCAGCCAAAATAGGGTGGTGCATGAGCAGTTCTTC
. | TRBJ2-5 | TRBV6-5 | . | CASSYGRGTKTQYF | TGTGCCAGCAGTTACGGACGGGGGACAAAGACCCAGTACTTC
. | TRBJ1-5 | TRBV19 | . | CASSISPLGRENQPQHF | TGTGCCAGTAGTATTTCCCCCTTGGGCAGGGAAAATCAGCCCCAGCATTTT
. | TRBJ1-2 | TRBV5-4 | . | CASSHDRTLGYTF | TGTGCCAGCAGCCACGATCGGACGCTTGGCTACACCTTC
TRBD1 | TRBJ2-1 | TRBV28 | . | CASSLRTGGNEQFF | TGTGCCAGCAGTTTGAGGACAGGGGGGAATGAGCAGTTCTTC
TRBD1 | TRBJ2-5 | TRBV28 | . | CASSLQGAQETQYF | TGTGCCAGCAGTTTACAGGGGGCGCAAGAGACCCAGTACTTC
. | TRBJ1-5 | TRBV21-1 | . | CARGYIGGQPQHF | TGTGCCAGAGGCTATATCGGGGGGCAGCCCCAGCATTTT
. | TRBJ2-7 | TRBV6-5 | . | CATRRGSYEQYF | TGTGCCACTAGGCGGGGCAGCTACGAGCAGTACTTC
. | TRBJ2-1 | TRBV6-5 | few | CASSYSFTVNSDEQFF | TGTGCCAGCAGTTACTCGTTCACTGTCAATTCCGATGAGCAGTTCTTC
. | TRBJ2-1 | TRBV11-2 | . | CASSLGTGPNEQFF | TGTGCCAGCAGCTTGGGTACAGGCCCCAATGAGCAGTTCTTC
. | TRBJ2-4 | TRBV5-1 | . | CASSEPGKNIQYF | TGCGCCAGCAGTGAACCAGGGAAGAACATTCAGTACTTC
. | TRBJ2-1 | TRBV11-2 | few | CASSLRYGYNEQFF | TGTGCCAGCAGCTTAAGATACGGATACAATGAGCAGTTCTTC
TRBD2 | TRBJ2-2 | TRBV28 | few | CASSFSSGANTGELFF | TGTGCCAGCAGTTTCTCTAGCGGCGCGAACACCGGGGAGCTGTTTTTT
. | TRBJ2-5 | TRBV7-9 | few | CASSPVNGQETQYF | TGTGCCAGCAGCCCCGTGAACGGGCAAGAGACCCAGTACTTC
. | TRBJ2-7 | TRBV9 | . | CASSVELGEQYF | TGTGCCAGCAGCGTAGAACTGGGCGAGCAGTACTTC
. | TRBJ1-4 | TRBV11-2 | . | CASSAIAGAFEKLFF | TGTGCCAGCAGCGCGATAGCGGGGGCTTTTGAAAAACTGTTTTTT
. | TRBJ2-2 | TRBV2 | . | CASSLGRANTGELFF | TGTGCCAGCAGCCTGGGACGCGCGAACACCGGGGAGCTGTTTTTT
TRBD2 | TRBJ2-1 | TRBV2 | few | CAGGMNPGLAGGPGFF | TGTGCCGGAGGGATGAATCCTGGACTAGCGGGAGGACCGGGGTTCTTC